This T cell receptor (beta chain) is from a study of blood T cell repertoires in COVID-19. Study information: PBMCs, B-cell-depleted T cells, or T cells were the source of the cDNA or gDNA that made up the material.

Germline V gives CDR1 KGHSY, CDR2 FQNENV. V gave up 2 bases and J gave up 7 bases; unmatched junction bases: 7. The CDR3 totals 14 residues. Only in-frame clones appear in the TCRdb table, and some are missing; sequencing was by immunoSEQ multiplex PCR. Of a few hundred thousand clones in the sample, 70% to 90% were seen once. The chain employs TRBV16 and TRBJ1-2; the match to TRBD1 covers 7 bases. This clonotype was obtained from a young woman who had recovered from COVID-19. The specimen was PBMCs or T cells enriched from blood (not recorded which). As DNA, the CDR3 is TGTGCCAGCAGCCAAAACGCCAGGGGGTCTGGCTACACCTTC. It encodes CASSQNARGSGYTF.